The next 12 T cell receptor gamma chains were all read from a single sample in a study of γδ T cells in repeated Plasmodium falciparum infection. TCRdb redid the clone calls on the multiplex PCR reads with CATT. This sample has 27,000 or so gamma-chain clones, with 1.4% to 1.5% found just once. Vgamma9/Vdelta2+ and Vdelta2-negative gammadelta T cells were flow-sorted from PBMC for bulk sequencing. Source material: gamma-delta T cells from blood. The origin of the receptors is a pool of human donors (malaria-infected and uninfected, not separated).

Concerning this clone itself: The protein given by TCRdb reflects a much larger clone and differs at residue 10 from this DNA's translation, likely from a read error; the protein shown is the DNA's translation. The V and J genes are TRGV9 and TRGJ1 or TRGJ2. TCRdb records no J gene; here it was assigned by comparing the DNA to germline. The CDR3 covers 13 residues. Germline V CDR1 and CDR2: GITISATS, ISYDGTV (reference sequence). CDR3 DNA sequence: TGTGCCTTGTGGGAGGCAGGGTATTATGAGAAACTCTTT. Translation gives CALWEAGYYEKLF.

Concerning this clone: TCRdb's protein for this DNA is that of a much larger clone and differs from the translation at residue 8, likely a read error; the protein shown is the DNA translation. The rearrangement links TRGV9 to TRGJ1 or TRGJ2. No J segment appears in TCRdb, so it was assigned here by matching the sequence to germline. The CDR3 sequence is 11 residues long. V dropped 3 bases and J dropped 11; count of bases not matched to a gene: 7. Looked up from germline, CDR1 is GITISATS and CDR2 is ISYDGTV (reference sequence). CDR3 nucleotide sequence: TGTGCCTTGTGGGAGCCCTATGAGAAACTCTTT. Translation gives CALWEPYEKLF.

There are many counts of this clone. A far larger clone is only one base removed, so a read error is likely. Additional DNA sequences in this sample encode the identical CDR3. This chain joins TRGV9 and TRGJP. TCRdb records no J gene; here it was assigned by comparing the DNA to germline. There are 18 residues in the CDR3. CDR1 is GITISATS, CDR2 ISYDGTV, per germline (reference sequence). CDR3 nucleotide sequence: TGTGCCTTGTGGGAGGTGCAAGCCGAAGAGTTGGGCAAGAAAATCAAGGTATTT. Amino acids: CALWEVQAEELGKKIKVF.

A note on this clone: The protein held in TCRdb is that of a much larger clone and does not match this DNA's translation at residue 10, likely because of a read error; the protein shown is translated from the DNA. The CDR3 loop reads CALWEASDEGLGKKIKVF. In DNA, the CDR3 is TGTGCCTTGTGGGAGGCATCCGACGAAGGGTTGGGCAAAAAAATCAAGGTATTT. The V call is TRGV9, the J call TRGJP. Matching the DNA to germline supplied the J gene, which TCRdb does not give. V was clipped by 2 bases and J by 9 bases; unmatched bases: 13. Germline V gene sequence: CDR1 GITISATS, CDR2 ISYDGTV (reference sequence). The CDR3 contains 18 residues.

This clone was recorded a few times. For this DNA, TCRdb reports the protein of a much larger clone, which diverges at residue 10, most likely from a read error; the protein presented here is translated directly from the DNA. The chain couples TRGV9 to TRGJP. The J gene is absent in TCRdb and was assigned here via DNA matching to germline. The CDR3 length is 18 residues. Trimming took 0 bases from V and 9 from J; bases not matched to a gene: 11. From germline, CDR1 is GITISATS and CDR2 ISYDGTV (reference sequence). The CDR3 DNA reads TGTGCCTTGTGGGAGGTGCACTTGTCGGGGTTGGGCAAAAAAATCAAGGTATTT. Its translation is CALWEVHLSGLGKKIKVF.

This clone was seen only a few times. The protein given by TCRdb reflects a much larger clone and differs at residue 10 from this DNA's translation, likely from a read error; the protein shown is the DNA's translation. The rearrangement joins TRGV3 to TRGJP1. The J gene is absent in TCRdb and was assigned here via DNA matching to germline. CDR1 is VTNTFY, CDR2 YDVSTARD, per germline (reference sequence). This CDR3 is 14 amino acids long. This CDR3 reads CATWDWRGGRFKIF. The CDR3 nucleotides read TGTGCCACCTGGGACTGGCGGGGTGGTCGGTTCAAGATATTT.

Only a few counts were recorded for this clone. The amino acid sequence in TCRdb belongs to a much larger clone and departs from this DNA's translation at residue 8, likely a sequencing read error; the sequence shown is translated from the DNA. The chain has TRGV3 and TRGJ1 or TRGJ2. The J gene is absent in TCRdb and was assigned here via DNA matching to germline. The ends lost 6 bases at V and 9 bases at J; junction bases unmatched: 11. Germline CDR1 and CDR2: VTNTFY and YDVSTARD (reference sequence). The CDR3 has 12 amino acids. CDR3 nucleotide sequence: TGTGCCACCTGGACCGTTAACTGTAAGAAACTCTTT. Translating it yields CATWTVNCKKLF.

This clone was recorded many times. A read error likely explains why the TCRdb protein, taken from a much larger clone, differs from this DNA's translation at residue 3; the protein shown is translated from the DNA. The V call is TRGV9, the J call TRGJ1 or TRGJ2. CDR3 length: 15 amino acids. Germline lookup yields CDR1 GITISATS and CDR2 ISYDGTV (reference sequence). The CDR3 sequence is CASWEVSIQYYKKLF. CDR3 coding DNA: TGTGCCTCGTGGGAGGTGTCCATCCAATATTATAAGAAACTCTTT.

This clone has at least ten counts. Only one base separates this from a far larger clonotype, so it likely reflects a read error. Other DNA sequences of this sample code for an identical CDR3. The genes are TRGV9 and TRGJ1 or TRGJ2. The J gene is absent in TCRdb and was assigned here via DNA matching to germline. The germline gives CDR1 GITISATS, CDR2 ISYDGTV (reference sequence). The CDR3 extends over 17 amino acids. CDR3: CALWEVDFRPNYYKKLF. In DNA, the CDR3 is TGTGCCCTGTGGGAGGTGGACTTCAGACCGAATTATTATAAGAAACTCTTT.

Notes on this clone: TCRdb pairs this DNA with a much larger clone's protein that differs at residue 8, likely a read error; the protein shown was translated from the DNA. The chain carries TRGV4 and TRGJP2. Germline CDR1 is EGSTGY and CDR2 is YDSYTSSV. This CDR3 has 14 amino acids. J gave up 6 bases and V 5 bases, and 9 bases lay outside the gene matches. CDR3 loop: CATWVTSGDWIKTF. CDR3 in DNA: TGTGCCACCTGGGTGACGAGTGGTGATTGGATCAAGACGTTT.

A few counts support this clone. Given a far larger clone just one base away, this is likely a sequencing read error. The DNA is left out, because the CDR3 cannot be placed on it with certainty; the CDR3 is given as TCRdb lists it. The V segment is TRGV3, and no J call was made. CDR1 and CDR2 from the germline V gene are VTNTFY and YDVSTARD (reference sequence). The CDR3 length equals 35 residues, ends included. The CDR3 here is CAAWDRPQGEFIIRNSLAVEQHLLSQVSIGRIQHF.

This clone came up a few times. TCRdb's entry gives the protein of a much larger clone, which mismatches this DNA's translation at residue 8, likely from a read error; the protein reported here is translated from the DNA. The chain couples TRGV3 to TRGJ1 or TRGJ2. The J gene is absent in TCRdb and was assigned here via DNA matching to germline. The junction had 8 bases not matched to a gene; V was cut back by 3 bases and J by 6 bases. CDR3 length equals 13 residues. Germline V gene sequence: CDR1 VTNTFY, CDR2 YDVSTARD (reference sequence). CDR3 sequence (DNA): TGTGCCACCTGGGACTCCCCCTGTTATAAGAAACTCTTT. It specifies CATWDSPCYKKLF.